This TCR beta chain was documented in a study of T-cell reconstitution after alpha-beta-depleted transplantation in children. General study findings and limits: Several hundred expanded graft clones reportedly were the source of alpha-beta T cells about two months after transplant. For some patients, TCRbeta diversity was high at day 60 because of recipient T cells and thymic progenitors that survived. When one year had passed after transplant, most T-cell counts and diversity came from newly produced T cells.

Per the germline V gene, CDR1 is SGHAT and CDR2 is FQNNGV. The germline V and J ends were trimmed by 3 bases and 0 bases, with 17 bases remaining between them. This CDR3 is built from 17 residues. Unique molecular identifiers were incorporated into the prepared TCRbeta library. TCRdb used MiXCR to reprocess the PCR reads, holding one entry per CDR3 protein. The table includes hundreds of thousands of distinct CDR3 sequences, 15% to 20% detected once. To note about this clonotype: The target antigen is unknown. Since the CDR3 does not end with the conserved phenylalanine or tryptophan, this likely comes from a read error.

The clonotype was recovered from a male patient aged 5 to 17 who had a stem cell transplant for acute lymphoblastic leukemia, so the T cells may come from the graft donor. The J gene is TRBJ1-2, the V gene TRBV11-2; D is unclear. The sequenced sample was PBMCs, mostly from graft donor cells, obtained 360 days after TCRalphabeta/CD19-depleted stem cell transplant. This CDR3 is CASSFNPEVISNYGYTY. The DNA for the CDR3 is TGTGCCAGCAGCTTTAATCCGGAAGTAATATCTAACTATGGCTACACCTAC.